A single TCR beta chain is shown here with its context. Its target is not known. The source of the sample is a study of cytomegalovirus exposure and HLA in healthy donors. About the research overall: HLA-typed donors were the source of approximately 80 million unique TCRs, which an early data release held. The study's findings and limits: CMV antigen specificity of a few CMV-associated chains was confirmed in vitro.

V lost 0 bases and J lost 8, with 10 bases in between. This CDR3 spans 13 amino acids. Germline V gene data show CDR1 as LGHNA and CDR2 as YNFKEQ. PCR was performed using 60 Vbeta and 13 Jbeta primers. Measured with immunoSEQ multiplex PCR; TCRdb has only the in-frame clones, and not every one. The sample lists approximately 120,000 clones; approximately 80% were seen once. The origin of this receptor is a man in his forties in good health and CMV-seropositive. Sequenced material: PBMCs. This chain links TRBV4-2 with TRBJ1-2; tentative D call: TRBD1 (5 bases). The CDR3 DNA reads TGTGCCAGCAGCCAAGACAGGGAGGGCGGCTACACCTTC. This encodes CASSQDREGGYTF.